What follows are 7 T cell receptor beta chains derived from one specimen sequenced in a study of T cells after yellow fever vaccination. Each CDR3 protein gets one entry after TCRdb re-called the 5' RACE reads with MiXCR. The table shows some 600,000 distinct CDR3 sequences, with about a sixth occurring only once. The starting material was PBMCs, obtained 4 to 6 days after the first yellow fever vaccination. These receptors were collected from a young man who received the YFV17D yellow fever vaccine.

The CDR3 bases are TGTGCCAGTAGTAGAGGGGTATCCTCTGGAAACACCATATATTTT. Translating gives CASSRGVSSGNTIYF. This chain joins TRBV19 and TRBJ1-3; a weak D match, TRBD1 (5 bases). Trimming cost V 4 bases and J 0 bases, with 10 bases left between them. The germline V gene has CDR1 LNHDA and CDR2 SQIVND (reference sequence). This CDR3 has 15 residues.

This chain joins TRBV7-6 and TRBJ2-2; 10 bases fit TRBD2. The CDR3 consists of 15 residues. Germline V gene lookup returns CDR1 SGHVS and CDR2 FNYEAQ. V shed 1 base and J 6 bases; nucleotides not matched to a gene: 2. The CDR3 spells CASSLVLAGSGELFF. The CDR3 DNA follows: TGTGCCAGCAGCTTAGTACTAGCGGGGTCCGGGGAGCTGTTTTTT.

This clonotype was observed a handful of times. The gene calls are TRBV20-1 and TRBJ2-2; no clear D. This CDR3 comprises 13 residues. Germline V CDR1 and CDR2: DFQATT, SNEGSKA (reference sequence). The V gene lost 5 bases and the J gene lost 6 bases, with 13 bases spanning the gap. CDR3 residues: CSAPRSVSGELFF. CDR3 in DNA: TGCAGTGCTCCCCGGAGTGTCTCCGGGGAGCTGTTTTTT.

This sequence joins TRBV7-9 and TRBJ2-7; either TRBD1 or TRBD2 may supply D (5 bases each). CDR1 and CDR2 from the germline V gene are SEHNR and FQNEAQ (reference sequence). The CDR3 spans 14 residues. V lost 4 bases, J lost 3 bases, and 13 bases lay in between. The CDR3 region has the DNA TGTGCCAGCAGCTGGGACGGGTTAGACTACGAGCAGTACGTC. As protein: CASSWDGLDYEQYV.

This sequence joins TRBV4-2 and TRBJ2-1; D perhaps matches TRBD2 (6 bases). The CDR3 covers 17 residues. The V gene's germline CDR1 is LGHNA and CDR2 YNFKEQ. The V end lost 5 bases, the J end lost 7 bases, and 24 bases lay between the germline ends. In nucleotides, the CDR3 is TGTGCCAGCAGCGTCCGGGAGTGGGACTCAGTTAGGAATGAGCAGTTCTTC. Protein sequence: CASSVREWDSVRNEQFF.

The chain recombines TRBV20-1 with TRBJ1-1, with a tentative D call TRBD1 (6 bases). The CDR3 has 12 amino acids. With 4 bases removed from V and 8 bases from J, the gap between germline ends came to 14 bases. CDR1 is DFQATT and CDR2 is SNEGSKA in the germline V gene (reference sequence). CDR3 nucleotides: TGCAGTGCTAATCAGGGGAGGTGGGAAGCTTTCTTT. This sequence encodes CSANQGRWEAFF.

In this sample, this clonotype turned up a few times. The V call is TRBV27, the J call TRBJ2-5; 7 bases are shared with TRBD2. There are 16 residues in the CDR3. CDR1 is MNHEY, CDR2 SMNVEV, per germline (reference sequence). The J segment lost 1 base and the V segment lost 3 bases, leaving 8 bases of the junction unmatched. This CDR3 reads CASSFWGGDPQETQYF. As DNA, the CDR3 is TGTGCCAGCAGTTTCTGGGGGGGGGACCCCCAAGAGACCCAGTACTTC.